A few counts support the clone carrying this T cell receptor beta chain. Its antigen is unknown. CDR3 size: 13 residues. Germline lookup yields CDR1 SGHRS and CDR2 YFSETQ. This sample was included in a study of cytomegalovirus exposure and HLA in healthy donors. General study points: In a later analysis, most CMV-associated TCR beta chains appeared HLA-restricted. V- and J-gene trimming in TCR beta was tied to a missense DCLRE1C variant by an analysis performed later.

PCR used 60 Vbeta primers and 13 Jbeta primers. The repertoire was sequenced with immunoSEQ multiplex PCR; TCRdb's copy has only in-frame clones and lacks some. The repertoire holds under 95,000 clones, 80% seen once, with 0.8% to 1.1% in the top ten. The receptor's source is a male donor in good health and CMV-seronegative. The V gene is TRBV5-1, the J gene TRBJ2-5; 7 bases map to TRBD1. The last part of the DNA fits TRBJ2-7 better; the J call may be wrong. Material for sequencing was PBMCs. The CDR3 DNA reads TGCGCCAGCAGCAGGGGACAGCAGTACGAGCAGTACTTC. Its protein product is CASSRGQQYEQYF.